This is a list of T cell receptor beta chains from one sample in a study of beta chain features in type 1 diabetes. Repertoires were generated with immunoSEQ multiplex PCR, while TCRdb's copy carries only in-frame clones and drops some. The sample lists under 250,000 clones, about 14% occurring once. Sequenced: naive CD4+ T cells from blood. The receptors were sampled from a man aged 30 to 39 with type 1 diabetes. The CDR3 runs from the conserved cysteine through the conserved F or W. D genes are given only for firm matches. The size of a clone is reported for some rows only, either as once, few or many, or as a class for expanded clones.

D gene: TRBD2
clone size: few
V gene: TRBV15
J gene: TRBJ2-3
CDR3 protein: CATSRTSGIVDTQYF
CDR3 DNA: TGTGCCACCAGCAGGACTAGCGGGATTGTAGATACGCAGTATTTT

D gene: TRBD1
clone size: few
V gene: TRBV4-1
J gene: TRBJ2-6
CDR3 protein: CASSRDRPSGANVLTF
CDR3 DNA: TGCGCCAGCAGTCGGGACAGGCCCTCTGGGGCCAACGTCCTGACTTTC

D gene: -
clone size: -
V gene: TRBV19
J gene: TRBJ1-2
CDR3 protein: CASSIVAGLRGYTF
CDR3 DNA: TGTGCCAGTAGTATAGTTGCCGGTCTGAGGGGCTACACCTTC

D gene: -
clone size: -
V gene: TRBV30
J gene: TRBJ2-2
CDR3 protein: CAWSSQAWTGELFF
CDR3 DNA: TGTGCCTGGAGTTCACAGGCTTGGACCGGGGAGCTGTTTTTT

D gene: -
clone size: -
V gene: TRBV27
J gene: TRBJ2-3
CDR3 protein: CASSFSGNTDTQYF
CDR3 DNA: TGTGCCAGCAGTTTTTCGGGGAACACAGATACGCAGTATTTT

D gene: -
clone size: -
V gene: TRBV10-2
J gene: TRBJ2-3
CDR3 protein: CASSESDGPGKYF
CDR3 DNA: TGCGCCAGCAGTGAGTCGGATGGACCGGGAAAGTATTTT

D gene: -
clone size: -
V gene: TRBV30
J gene: TRBJ2-1
CDR3 protein: CAWSSGSPYNEQFF
CDR3 DNA: TGTGCCTGGAGTAGCGGTAGCCCCTACAATGAGCAGTTCTTC

D gene: -
clone size: few
V gene: TRBV5-1
J gene: TRBJ2-3
CDR3 protein: CASSLQGPDTQYF
CDR3 DNA: TGCGCCAGCAGCTTGCAGGGGCCAGATACGCAGTATTTT

D gene: TRBD2
clone size: few
V gene: TRBV30
J gene: TRBJ2-3
CDR3 protein: CAWSIGLAGGGDTQYF
CDR3 DNA: TGTGCCTGGAGCATCGGACTAGCGGGAGGTGGGGATACGCAGTATTTT

D gene: TRBD2
clone size: few
V gene: TRBV7-9
J gene: TRBJ2-7
CDR3 protein: CASSPIAGVYEQYF
CDR3 DNA: TGTGCCAGCAGCCCAATAGCGGGAGTCTACGAGCAGTACTTC

D gene: TRBD2
clone size: -
V gene: TRBV14
J gene: TRBJ2-1
CDR3 protein: CASSQGLAGAYNEQFF
CDR3 DNA: TGTGCCAGCAGCCAGGGACTAGCGGGGGCCTACAATGAGCAGTTCTTC

D gene: TRBD1
clone size: -
V gene: TRBV5-1
J gene: TRBJ1-3
CDR3 protein: CASSSGQGALDTIYF
CDR3 DNA: TGCGCCAGCAGTTCGGGACAGGGGGCCTTGGACACCATATATTTT

D gene: TRBD1
clone size: -
V gene: TRBV9
J gene: TRBJ2-6
CDR3 protein: CASSTRDRAPSGANVLTF
CDR3 DNA: TGTGCCAGCAGCACCCGGGACAGGGCACCCTCTGGGGCCAACGTCCTGACTTTC

D gene: -
clone size: few
V gene: TRBV30
J gene: TRBJ1-1
CDR3 protein: CAWGQNKNTEAFF
CDR3 DNA: TGTGCCTGGGGGCAGAACAAGAACACTGAAGCTTTCTTT

D gene: TRBD2
clone size: -
V gene: TRBV30
J gene: TRBJ2-1
CDR3 protein: CAWSVRLAGDEQFF
CDR3 DNA: TGTGCCTGGAGTGTCCGGCTAGCGGGAGATGAGCAGTTCTTC

D gene: -
clone size: few
V gene: TRBV9
J gene: TRBJ2-5
CDR3 protein: CASSLSGGEETQYF
CDR3 DNA: TGTGCCAGCAGCCTTAGTGGAGGGGAAGAGACCCAGTACTTC

D gene: TRBD2
clone size: few
V gene: TRBV5-4
J gene: TRBJ2-5
CDR3 protein: CASSSVAIAGQETQYF
CDR3 DNA: TGTGCCAGCAGTTCGGTGGCCATAGCGGGGCAAGAGACCCAGTACTTC

D gene: -
clone size: -
V gene: TRBV29-1
J gene: TRBJ2-5
CDR3 protein: CSVVLPYQETQYF
CDR3 DNA: TGCAGCGTTGTGCTACCGTACCAAGAGACCCAGTACTTC

D gene: TRBD1
clone size: -
V gene: TRBV29-1
J gene: TRBJ1-2
CDR3 protein: CSVGDRDYGYTF
CDR3 DNA: TGCAGCGTGGGGGACAGGGACTATGGCTACACCTTC

D gene: -
clone size: -
V gene: TRBV7-9
J gene: TRBJ2-1
CDR3 protein: CASSLAAGRDEQFF
CDR3 DNA: TGTGCCAGCAGCTTAGCCGCCGGCAGGGATGAGCAGTTCTTC

D gene: -
clone size: -
V gene: TRBV10-3
J gene: TRBJ2-5
CDR3 protein: CAISETGSETQYF
CDR3 DNA: TGTGCCATCAGTGAGACAGGGTCAGAGACCCAGTACTTC

D gene: TRBD1
clone size: -
V gene: TRBV6-1
J gene: TRBJ1-2
CDR3 protein: CASYRGTDIYGYTF
CDR3 DNA: TGTGCCAGCTATCGAGGGACAGACATCTATGGCTACACCTTC

D gene: -
clone size: few
V gene: TRBV18
J gene: TRBJ2-7
CDR3 protein: CASSRRRGMEQYF
CDR3 DNA: TGTGCCAGCTCCCGAAGGAGGGGTATGGAGCAGTACTTC

D gene: TRBD1
clone size: -
V gene: TRBV6-5
J gene: TRBJ2-7
CDR3 protein: CASSQSGQGLIEQYF
CDR3 DNA: TGTGCCAGCAGCCAATCGGGACAGGGGTTGATTGAGCAGTACTTC

D gene: TRBD1
clone size: -
V gene: TRBV2
J gene: TRBJ1-4
CDR3 protein: CASSGPPGQVNEKLFF
CDR3 DNA: TGTGCCAGCAGTGGACCCCCGGGACAGGTTAATGAAAAACTGTTTTTT

D gene: -
clone size: -
V gene: TRBV7-2
J gene: TRBJ1-5
CDR3 protein: CASSFKGGNQPQHF
CDR3 DNA: TGTGCCAGCAGCTTCAAGGGCGGGAATCAGCCCCAGCATTTT

D gene: -
clone size: -
V gene: TRBV6-1
J gene: TRBJ2-1
CDR3 protein: CASSGGLLSSYNEQFF
CDR3 DNA: TGTGCCAGCAGTGGAGGACTCTTGAGCTCCTACAATGAGCAGTTCTTC

D gene: -
clone size: few
V gene: TRBV5-1
J gene: TRBJ1-6
CDR3 protein: CASSLATPGSPLHF
CDR3 DNA: TGCGCCAGCAGCTTGGCTACCCCAGGATCACCCCTCCACTTT

D gene: TRBD2
clone size: few
V gene: TRBV6-5
J gene: TRBJ2-7
CDR3 protein: CASSYSLTSGYEQYF
CDR3 DNA: TGTGCCAGCAGTTACTCGCTGACTAGCGGCTACGAGCAGTACTTC

D gene: -
clone size: -
V gene: TRBV20-1
J gene: TRBJ1-4
CDR3 protein: CSAREEEKLFF
CDR3 DNA: TGCAGTGCTAGAGAAGAGGAAAAACTGTTTTTT

D gene: TRBD1
clone size: few
V gene: TRBV6-5
J gene: TRBJ1-2
CDR3 protein: CASSYDGTGPNYGYTF
CDR3 DNA: TGTGCCAGCAGTTACGACGGGACAGGGCCTAACTATGGCTACACCTTC

D gene: -
clone size: -
V gene: TRBV6-6
J gene: TRBJ2-2
CDR3 protein: CASSTLAAGNTGELFF
CDR3 DNA: TGTGCCAGCAGTACCTTAGCGGCTGGCAACACCGGGGAGCTGTTTTTT

D gene: TRBD1
clone size: -
V gene: TRBV18
J gene: TRBJ1-1
CDR3 protein: CASSRTGTNTEAFF
CDR3 DNA: TGTGCCAGCTCACGGACAGGGACGAACACTGAAGCTTTCTTT

D gene: TRBD2
clone size: -
V gene: TRBV29-1
J gene: TRBJ2-3
CDR3 protein: CSAPLASGDTQYF
CDR3 DNA: TGCAGCGCCCCACTGGCTAGCGGGGATACGCAGTATTTT

D gene: TRBD2
clone size: few
V gene: TRBV5-1
J gene: TRBJ2-3
CDR3 protein: CASSRTSGGAPDTQYF
CDR3 DNA: TGCGCCAGCAGCAGGACTAGCGGGGGGGCCCCCGATACGCAGTATTTT

D gene: -
clone size: few
V gene: TRBV30
J gene: TRBJ1-3
CDR3 protein: CAWSGQSGNTIYF
CDR3 DNA: TGTGCCTGGAGTGGACAATCTGGAAACACCATATATTTT

D gene: TRBD1
clone size: -
V gene: TRBV9
J gene: TRBJ1-2
CDR3 protein: CASSVTGNYGYTF
CDR3 DNA: TGTGCCAGCAGCGTGACAGGGAACTATGGCTACACCTTC

D gene: TRBD2
clone size: few
V gene: TRBV5-4
J gene: TRBJ2-3
CDR3 protein: CASSLGGGGTDTQYF
CDR3 DNA: TGTGCCAGCAGCTTGGGCGGGGGAGGGACAGATACGCAGTATTTT

D gene: TRBD1
clone size: few
V gene: TRBV29-1
J gene: TRBJ2-3
CDR3 protein: CSAAGGPSTDTQYF
CDR3 DNA: TGCAGCGCGGCAGGGGGCCCGAGCACAGATACGCAGTATTTT

D gene: TRBD2
clone size: -
V gene: TRBV7-6
J gene: TRBJ2-1
CDR3 protein: CASSLAGLAGANEQFF
CDR3 DNA: TGTGCCAGCAGCTTAGCGGGGCTAGCGGGTGCGAATGAGCAGTTCTTC

D gene: TRBD2
clone size: few
V gene: TRBV9
J gene: TRBJ2-3
CDR3 protein: CASSVGGGPADTQYF
CDR3 DNA: TGTGCCAGCAGCGTGGGGGGAGGGCCGGCAGATACGCAGTATTTT

D gene: TRBD2
clone size: -
V gene: TRBV18
J gene: TRBJ2-3
CDR3 protein: CASSPLAGGRTDTQYF
CDR3 DNA: TGTGCCAGCTCACCACTTGCGGGAGGCCGCACAGATACGCAGTATTTT

D gene: TRBD1
clone size: few
V gene: TRBV25-1
J gene: TRBJ1-1
CDR3 protein: CASSATGQGTEAFF
CDR3 DNA: TGTGCCAGCAGTGCTACGGGACAGGGCACTGAAGCTTTCTTT

D gene: -
clone size: few
V gene: TRBV11-3
J gene: TRBJ2-1
CDR3 protein: CASSFDGGNSNEQFF
CDR3 DNA: TGTGCCAGCAGCTTTGATGGGGGGAACTCCAATGAGCAGTTCTTC

D gene: TRBD1
clone size: -
V gene: TRBV10-3
J gene: TRBJ1-5
CDR3 protein: CAISTGVQGADQPQHF
CDR3 DNA: TGTGCCATCAGTACGGGAGTGCAGGGGGCAGATCAGCCCCAGCATTTT

D gene: -
clone size: few
V gene: TRBV10-2
J gene: TRBJ1-1
CDR3 protein: CASMTANTEAFF
CDR3 DNA: TGCGCCAGCATGACAGCGAACACTGAAGCTTTCTTT

D gene: -
clone size: -
V gene: TRBV11-2
J gene: TRBJ2-7
CDR3 protein: CASSTVTGSSYEQYF
CDR3 DNA: TGTGCCAGCAGCACCGTCACAGGGTCCTCCTACGAGCAGTACTTC

D gene: TRBD1
clone size: -
V gene: TRBV5-1
J gene: TRBJ1-1
CDR3 protein: CASSRGQGRLDEAFF
CDR3 DNA: TGCGCCAGCAGCCGGGGACAGGGTCGGTTAGATGAAGCTTTCTTT

D gene: TRBD2
clone size: few
V gene: TRBV19
J gene: TRBJ2-1
CDR3 protein: CASSIASGSGEQFF
CDR3 DNA: TGTGCCAGTAGTATTGCTAGCGGGAGTGGTGAGCAGTTCTTC

D gene: -
clone size: few
V gene: TRBV14
J gene: TRBJ1-2
CDR3 protein: CASSQDLNYGYTF
CDR3 DNA: TGTGCCAGCAGCCAAGACCTTAACTATGGCTACACCTTC

D gene: TRBD2
clone size: few
V gene: TRBV30
J gene: TRBJ2-5
CDR3 protein: CAWSPGLAGGFLETQYF
CDR3 DNA: TGTGCCTGGAGCCCTGGACTAGCGGGAGGGTTTTTGGAGACCCAGTACTTC

D gene: -
clone size: -
V gene: TRBV4-2
J gene: TRBJ1-2
CDR3 protein: CASSQDLRGFQGYTF
CDR3 DNA: TGTGCCAGCAGCCAAGATCTCAGGGGCTTTCAGGGCTACACCTTC